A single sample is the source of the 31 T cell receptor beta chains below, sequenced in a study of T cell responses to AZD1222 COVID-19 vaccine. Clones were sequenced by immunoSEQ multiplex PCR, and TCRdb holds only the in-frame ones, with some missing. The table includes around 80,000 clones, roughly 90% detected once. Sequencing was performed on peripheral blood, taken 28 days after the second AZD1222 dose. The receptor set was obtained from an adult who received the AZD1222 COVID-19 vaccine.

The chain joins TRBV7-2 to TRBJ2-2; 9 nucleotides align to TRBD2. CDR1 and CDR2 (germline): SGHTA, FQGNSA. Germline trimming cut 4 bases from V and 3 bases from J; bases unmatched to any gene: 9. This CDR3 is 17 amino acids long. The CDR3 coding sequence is TGTGCCAGCAGCTACAGGACGCTAGCGGGATACACCGGGGAGCTGTTTTTT. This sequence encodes CASSYRTLAGYTGELFF. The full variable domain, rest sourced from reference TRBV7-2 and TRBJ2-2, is GAGVSQSPSNKVTEKGKDVELRCDPISGHTALYWYRQSLGQGLEFLIYFQGNSAPDKSGLPSDRFSAERTGGSVSTLTIQRTQQEDSAVYLCASSYRTLAGYTGELFFGEGSRLTVL.

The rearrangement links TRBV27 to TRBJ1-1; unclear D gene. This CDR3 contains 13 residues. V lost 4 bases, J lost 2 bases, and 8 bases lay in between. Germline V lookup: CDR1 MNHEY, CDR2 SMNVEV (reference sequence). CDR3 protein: CASSWSGNTEAFF. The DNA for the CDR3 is TGTGCCAGCAGTTGGTCCGGAAACACTGAAGCTTTCTTT.

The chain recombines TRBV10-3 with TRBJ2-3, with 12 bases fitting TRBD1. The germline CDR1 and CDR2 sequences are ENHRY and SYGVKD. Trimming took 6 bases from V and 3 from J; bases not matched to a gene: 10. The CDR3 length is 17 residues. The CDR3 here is CAIRGRDRGPETDTQYF. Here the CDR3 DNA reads TGTGCCATCAGGGGTAGGGACAGGGGGCCGGAAACAGATACGCAGTATTTT.

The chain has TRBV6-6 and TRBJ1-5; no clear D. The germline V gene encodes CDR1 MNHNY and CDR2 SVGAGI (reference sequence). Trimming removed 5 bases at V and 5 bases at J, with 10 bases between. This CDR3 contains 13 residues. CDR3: CASSRSPDQPQHF. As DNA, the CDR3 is TGTGCCAGCAGTCGATCCCCAGATCAGCCCCAGCATTTT.

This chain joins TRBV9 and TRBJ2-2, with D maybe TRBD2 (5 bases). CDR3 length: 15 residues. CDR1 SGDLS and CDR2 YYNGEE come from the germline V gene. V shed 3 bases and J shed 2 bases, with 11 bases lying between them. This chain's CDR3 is CASSAGLRNTGELFF. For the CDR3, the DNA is TGTGCCAGCAGCGCTGGACTGAGAAACACCGGGGAGCTGTTTTTT.

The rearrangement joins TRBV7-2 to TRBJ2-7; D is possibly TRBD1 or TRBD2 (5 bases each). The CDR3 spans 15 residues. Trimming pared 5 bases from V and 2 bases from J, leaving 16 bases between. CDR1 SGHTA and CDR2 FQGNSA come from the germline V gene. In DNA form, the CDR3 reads TGTGCCAGCAGCCCGGTGGGTGGGACGACCTACGAGCAGTACTTC. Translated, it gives CASSPVGGTTYEQYF.

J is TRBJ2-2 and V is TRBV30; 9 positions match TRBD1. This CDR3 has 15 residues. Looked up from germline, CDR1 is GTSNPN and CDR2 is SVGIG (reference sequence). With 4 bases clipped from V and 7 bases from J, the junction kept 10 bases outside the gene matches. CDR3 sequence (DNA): TGTGCCTGGAAGCTCCGGGACAGGGTCAACGGGGAGCTGTTTTTT. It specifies CAWKLRDRVNGELFF.

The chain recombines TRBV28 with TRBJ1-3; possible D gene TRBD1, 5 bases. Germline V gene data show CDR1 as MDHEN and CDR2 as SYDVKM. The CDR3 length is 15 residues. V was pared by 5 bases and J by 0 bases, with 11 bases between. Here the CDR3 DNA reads TGTGCCAGCAGTCCTACCGGGGCCTCTGGAAACACCATATATTTT. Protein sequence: CASSPTGASGNTIYF.

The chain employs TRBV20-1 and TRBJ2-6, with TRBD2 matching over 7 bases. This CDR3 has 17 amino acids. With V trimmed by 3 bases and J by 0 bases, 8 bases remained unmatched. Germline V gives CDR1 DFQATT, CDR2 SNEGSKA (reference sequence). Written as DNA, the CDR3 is TGCAGTGCTAGTAGGGCTAGCGGAACCTCTGGGGCCAACGTCCTGACTTTC. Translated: CSASRASGTSGANVLTF.

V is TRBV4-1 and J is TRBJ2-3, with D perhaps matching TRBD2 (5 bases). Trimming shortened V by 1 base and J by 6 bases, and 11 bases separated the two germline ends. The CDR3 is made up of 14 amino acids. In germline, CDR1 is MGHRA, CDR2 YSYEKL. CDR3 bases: TGCGCCAGCAGCCAAGTTGGGAGCCCGGATACGCAGTATTTT. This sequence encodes CASSQVGSPDTQYF.

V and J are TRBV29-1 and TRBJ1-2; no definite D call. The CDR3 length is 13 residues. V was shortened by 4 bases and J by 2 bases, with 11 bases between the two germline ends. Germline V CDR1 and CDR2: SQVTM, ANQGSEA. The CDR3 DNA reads TGCAGCGTTGTGGATTTATCCAACTATGGCTACACCTTC. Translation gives CSVVDLSNYGYTF.

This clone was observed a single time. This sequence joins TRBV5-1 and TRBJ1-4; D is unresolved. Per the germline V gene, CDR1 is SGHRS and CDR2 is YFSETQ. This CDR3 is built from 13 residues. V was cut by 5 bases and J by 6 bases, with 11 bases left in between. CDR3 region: CASSLLFDEKLFF. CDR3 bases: TGCGCCAGCAGTCTTTTGTTTGATGAAAAACTGTTTTTT.

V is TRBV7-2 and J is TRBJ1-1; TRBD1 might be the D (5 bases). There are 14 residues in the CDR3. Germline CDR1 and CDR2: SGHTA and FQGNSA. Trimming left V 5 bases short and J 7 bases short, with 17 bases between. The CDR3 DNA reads TGTGCCAGCAGCCCTCAACCGGGGACCGTTGAAGCTTTCTTT. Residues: CASSPQPGTVEAFF. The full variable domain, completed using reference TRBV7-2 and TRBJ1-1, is GAGVSQSPSNKVTEKGKDVELRCDPISGHTALYWYRQSLGQGLEFLIYFQGNSAPDKSGLPSDRFSAERTGGSVSTLTIQRTQQEDSAVYLCASSPQPGTVEAFFGQGTRLTVV.

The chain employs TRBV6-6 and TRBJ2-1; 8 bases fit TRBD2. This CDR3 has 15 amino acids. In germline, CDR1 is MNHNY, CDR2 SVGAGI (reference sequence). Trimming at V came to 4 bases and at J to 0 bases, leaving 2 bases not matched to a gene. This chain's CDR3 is CASSSGTSSYNEQFF. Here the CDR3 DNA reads TGTGCCAGCAGTTCCGGGACTAGCTCCTACAATGAGCAGTTCTTC.

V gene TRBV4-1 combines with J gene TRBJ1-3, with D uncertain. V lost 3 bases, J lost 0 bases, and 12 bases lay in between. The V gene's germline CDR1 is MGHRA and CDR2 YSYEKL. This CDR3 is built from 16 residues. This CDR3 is CASSHAPTNSGNTIYF. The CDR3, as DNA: TGCGCCAGCAGCCACGCCCCGACAAACTCTGGAAACACCATATATTTT.

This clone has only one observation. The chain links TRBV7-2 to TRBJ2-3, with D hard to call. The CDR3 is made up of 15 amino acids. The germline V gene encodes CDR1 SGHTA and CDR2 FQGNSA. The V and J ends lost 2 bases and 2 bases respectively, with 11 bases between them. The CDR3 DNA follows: TGTGCCAGCAGCTTAAACTCTCGACCCACAGATACGCAGTATTTT. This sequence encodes CASSLNSRPTDTQYF.

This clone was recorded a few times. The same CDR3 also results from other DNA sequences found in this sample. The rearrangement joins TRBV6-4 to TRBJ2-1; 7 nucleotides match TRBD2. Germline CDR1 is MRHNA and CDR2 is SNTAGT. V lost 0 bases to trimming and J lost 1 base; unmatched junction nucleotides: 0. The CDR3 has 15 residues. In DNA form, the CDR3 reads TGTGCCAGCAGTGACTCTAGCGGGTCCTACAATGAGCAGTTCTTC. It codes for CASSDSSGSYNEQFF.

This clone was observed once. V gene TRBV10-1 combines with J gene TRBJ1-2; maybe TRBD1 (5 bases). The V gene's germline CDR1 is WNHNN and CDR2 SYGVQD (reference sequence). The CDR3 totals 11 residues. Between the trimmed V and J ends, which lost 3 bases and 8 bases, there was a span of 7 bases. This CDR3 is CASSDGDGYTF. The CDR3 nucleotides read TGCGCCAGCAGTGATGGGGACGGCTACACCTTC.

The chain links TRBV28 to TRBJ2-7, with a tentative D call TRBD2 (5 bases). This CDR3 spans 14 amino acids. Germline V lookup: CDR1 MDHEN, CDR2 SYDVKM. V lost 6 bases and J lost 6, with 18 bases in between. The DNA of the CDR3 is TGTGCCAGCAGACCCGGGATAATGGATAGCGAGCAGTACTTC. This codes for CASRPGIMDSEQYF.

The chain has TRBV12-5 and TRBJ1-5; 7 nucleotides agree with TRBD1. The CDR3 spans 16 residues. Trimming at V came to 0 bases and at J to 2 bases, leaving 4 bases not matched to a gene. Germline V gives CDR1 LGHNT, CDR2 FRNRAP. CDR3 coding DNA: TGTGCTAGTGGTTTGGTACAGGGGACGGGCAATCAGCCCCAGCATTTT. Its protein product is CASGLVQGTGNQPQHF. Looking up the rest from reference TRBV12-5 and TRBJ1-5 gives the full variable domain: DARVTQTPRHKVTEMGQEVTMRCQPILGHNTVFWYRQTMMQGLELLAYFRNRAPLDDSGMPKDRFSAEMPDATLATLKIQPSEPRDSAVYFCASGLVQGTGNQPQHFGDGTRLSIL.

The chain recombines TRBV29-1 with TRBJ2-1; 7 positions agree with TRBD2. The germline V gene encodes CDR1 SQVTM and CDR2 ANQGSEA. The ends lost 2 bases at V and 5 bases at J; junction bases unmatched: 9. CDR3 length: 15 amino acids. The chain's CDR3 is CSVERSGTYNNEQFF. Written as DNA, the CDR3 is TGCAGCGTTGAAAGGAGCGGGACGTACAACAATGAGCAGTTCTTC.

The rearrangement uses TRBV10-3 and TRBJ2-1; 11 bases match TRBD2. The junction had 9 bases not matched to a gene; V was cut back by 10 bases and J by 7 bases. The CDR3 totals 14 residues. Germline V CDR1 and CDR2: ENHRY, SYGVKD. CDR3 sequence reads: CATATSGRANEQFF. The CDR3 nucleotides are TGTGCCACAGCCACTAGCGGGAGAGCGAATGAGCAGTTCTTC.

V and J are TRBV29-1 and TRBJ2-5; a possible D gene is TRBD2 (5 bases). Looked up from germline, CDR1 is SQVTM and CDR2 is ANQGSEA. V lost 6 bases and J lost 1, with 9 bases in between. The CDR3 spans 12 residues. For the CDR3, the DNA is TGCAGCGTGCAGGAGGCCCAAGAGACCCAGTACTTC. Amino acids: CSVQEAQETQYF.

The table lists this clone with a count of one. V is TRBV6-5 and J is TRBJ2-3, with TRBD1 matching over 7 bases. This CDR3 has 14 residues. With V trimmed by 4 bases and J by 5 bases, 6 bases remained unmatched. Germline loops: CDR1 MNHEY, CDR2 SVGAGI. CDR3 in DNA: TGTGCCAGCAGTTTCAAACAGGGGAGAGATACGCAGTATTTT. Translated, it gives CASSFKQGRDTQYF.

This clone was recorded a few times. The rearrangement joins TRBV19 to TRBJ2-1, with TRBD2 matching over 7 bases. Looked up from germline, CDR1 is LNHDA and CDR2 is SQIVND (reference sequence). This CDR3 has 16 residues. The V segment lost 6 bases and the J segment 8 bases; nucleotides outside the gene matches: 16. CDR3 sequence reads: CASSHPSGLSGDEQFF. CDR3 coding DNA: TGTGCCAGTAGCCACCCTAGCGGCCTTTCGGGCGATGAGCAGTTCTTC.

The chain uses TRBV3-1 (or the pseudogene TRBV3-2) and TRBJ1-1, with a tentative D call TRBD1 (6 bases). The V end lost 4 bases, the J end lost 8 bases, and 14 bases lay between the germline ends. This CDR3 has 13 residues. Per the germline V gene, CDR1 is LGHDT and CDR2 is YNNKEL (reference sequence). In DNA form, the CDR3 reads TGTGCCAGCAGCCGCATTTCAACAGGGGAAGCTTTCTTT. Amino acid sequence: CASSRISTGEAFF.

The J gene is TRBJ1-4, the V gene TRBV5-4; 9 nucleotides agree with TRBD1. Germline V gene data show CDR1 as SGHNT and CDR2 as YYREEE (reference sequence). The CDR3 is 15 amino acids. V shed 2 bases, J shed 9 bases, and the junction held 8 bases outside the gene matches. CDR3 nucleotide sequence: TGTGCCAGCAGCTTAGGGACAGGGAGCAATCAAAAACTGTTTTTT. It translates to CASSLGTGSNQKLFF.

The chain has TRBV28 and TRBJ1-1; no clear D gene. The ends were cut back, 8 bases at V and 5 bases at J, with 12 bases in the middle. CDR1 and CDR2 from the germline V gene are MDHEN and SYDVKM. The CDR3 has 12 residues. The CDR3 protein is CASGLMRTEAFF. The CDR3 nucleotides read TGTGCCAGCGGACTCATGAGGACTGAAGCTTTCTTT.

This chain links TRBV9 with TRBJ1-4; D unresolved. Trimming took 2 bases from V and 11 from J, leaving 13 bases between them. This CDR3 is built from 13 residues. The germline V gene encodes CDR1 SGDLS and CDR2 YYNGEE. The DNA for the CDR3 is TGTGCCAGCAGCGTGGACCTGGCCGGGAAACTGTTTTTT. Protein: CASSVDLAGKLFF.

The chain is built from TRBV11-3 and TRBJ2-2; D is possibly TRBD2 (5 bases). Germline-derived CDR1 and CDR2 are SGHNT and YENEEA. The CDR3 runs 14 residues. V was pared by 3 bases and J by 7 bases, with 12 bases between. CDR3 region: CASSFVEARGELFF. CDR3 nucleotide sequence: TGTGCCAGCAGCTTCGTGGAGGCCCGCGGGGAGCTGTTTTTT.

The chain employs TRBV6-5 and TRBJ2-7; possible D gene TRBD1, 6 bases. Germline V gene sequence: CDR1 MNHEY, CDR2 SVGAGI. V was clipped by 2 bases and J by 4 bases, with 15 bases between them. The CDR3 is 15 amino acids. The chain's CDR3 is CASSYGLTGAYEQYF. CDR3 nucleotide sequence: TGTGCCAGCAGTTACGGGTTGACAGGAGCTTACGAGCAGTACTTC.